This T cell receptor (beta chain) was retrieved from a study of radiotherapy plus CTLA-4 blockade in lung cancer (dated by TCRdb to the late 2010s). Regarding the complete study: Among the enrolled patients, about 19% had an objective response, and 31% reached disease control.

Points the paper makes about the study in general: Increased serum interferon-beta after radiation, together with early dynamic changes in blood T cell clones, were reported to be the strongest predictors of response. After treatment with radiotherapy and ipilimumab, TCR clones that originated in tumors expanded in peripheral blood.

Note on this clone: Its binding antigen is unknown. Per-base quality was not reported, and no clone a single base away is much larger than it.

The study evaluated CTLA-4 blockade (ipilimumab) given together with focal radiation therapy in patients who had chemo-refractory metastatic non-small-cell lung cancer. Receptor amplification or capture employed the immunoSEQ multiplex PCR assay. Imported from immuneACCESS, the table was reduced by TCRdb to in-frame sequences with V and J called. These copies leave out some clones; in studies compared against another copy, an unresolved V gene accounts for under half, and the cause of the remainder is not known. Across this sample there are 25,000 to 35,000 clones, with roughly four fifths seen only once. The ten biggest clones cover about 22% of the sample. V lost 0 bases and J lost 3 bases; the stretch between them is 10 bases long. From cysteine to phenylalanine, the CDR3 is 14 amino acids long. Only CDR3 DNA is held: 42 bases, read in frame from base 1. CDR1 and CDR2, looked up from the germline V gene, are SGHTS and YDEGEE.

The chain was built from TRBV5-8 and TRBJ2-7; there is no confident call for the D gene. Material: peripheral blood, obtained from a patient treated with radiotherapy plus ipilimumab. The sequence was collected from a human donor with non-small cell lung cancer that progressed on radiotherapy plus ipilimumab. The bases read TGTGCCAGCAGCTTGGCCCCAGGCCGCTACGAGCAGTACTTC. Its protein is CASSLAPGRYEQYF.